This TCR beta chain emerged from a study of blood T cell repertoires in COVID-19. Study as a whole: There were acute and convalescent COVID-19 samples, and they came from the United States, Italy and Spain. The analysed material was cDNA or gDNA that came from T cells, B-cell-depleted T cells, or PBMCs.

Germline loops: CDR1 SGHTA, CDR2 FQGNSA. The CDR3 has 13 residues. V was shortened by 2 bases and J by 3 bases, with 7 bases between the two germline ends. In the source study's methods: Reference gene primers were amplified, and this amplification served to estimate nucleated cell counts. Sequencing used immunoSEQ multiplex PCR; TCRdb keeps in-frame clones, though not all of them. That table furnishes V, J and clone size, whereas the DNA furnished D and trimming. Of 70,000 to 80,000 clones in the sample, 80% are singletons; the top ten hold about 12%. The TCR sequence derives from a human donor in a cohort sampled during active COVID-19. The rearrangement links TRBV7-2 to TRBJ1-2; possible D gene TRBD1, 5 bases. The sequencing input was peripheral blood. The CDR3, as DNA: TGTGCCAGCAGCTTACAGGGTGACTATGGCTACACCTTC. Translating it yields CASSLQGDYGYTF. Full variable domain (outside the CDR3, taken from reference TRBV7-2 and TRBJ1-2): GAGVSQSPSNKVTEKGKDVELRCDPISGHTALYWYRQSLGQGLEFLIYFQGNSAPDKSGLPSDRFSAERTGGSVSTLTIQRTQQEDSAVYLCASSLQGDYGYTFGSGTRLTVV.